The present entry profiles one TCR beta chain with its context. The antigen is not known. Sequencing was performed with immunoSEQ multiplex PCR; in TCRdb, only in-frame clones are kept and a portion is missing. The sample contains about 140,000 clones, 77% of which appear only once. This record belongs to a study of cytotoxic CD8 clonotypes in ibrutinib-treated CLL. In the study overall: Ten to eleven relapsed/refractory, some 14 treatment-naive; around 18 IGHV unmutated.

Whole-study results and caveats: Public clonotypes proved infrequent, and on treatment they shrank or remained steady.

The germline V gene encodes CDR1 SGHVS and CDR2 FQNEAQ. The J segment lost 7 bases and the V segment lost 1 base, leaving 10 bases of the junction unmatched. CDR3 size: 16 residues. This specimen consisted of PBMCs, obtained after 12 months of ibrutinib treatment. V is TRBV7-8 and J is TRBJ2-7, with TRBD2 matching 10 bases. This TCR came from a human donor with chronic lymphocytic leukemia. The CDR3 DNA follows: TGTGCCAGCAGCTTAGATCTCCTAGCGGGAGTCGAGGAGCAGTACTTC. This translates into CASSLDLLAGVEEQYF.